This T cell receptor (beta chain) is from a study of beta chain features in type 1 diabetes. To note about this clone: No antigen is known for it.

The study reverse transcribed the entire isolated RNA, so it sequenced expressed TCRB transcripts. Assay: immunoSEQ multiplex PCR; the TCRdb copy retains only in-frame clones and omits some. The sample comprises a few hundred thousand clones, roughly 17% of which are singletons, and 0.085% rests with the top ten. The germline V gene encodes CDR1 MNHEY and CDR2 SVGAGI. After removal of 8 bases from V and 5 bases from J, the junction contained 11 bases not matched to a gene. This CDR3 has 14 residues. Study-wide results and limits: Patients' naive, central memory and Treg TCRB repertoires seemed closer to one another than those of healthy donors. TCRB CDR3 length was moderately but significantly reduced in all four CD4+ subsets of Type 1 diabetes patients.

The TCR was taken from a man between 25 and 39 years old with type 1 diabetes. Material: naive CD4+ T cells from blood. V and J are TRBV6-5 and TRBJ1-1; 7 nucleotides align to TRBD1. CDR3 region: CASYGDREETEAFF. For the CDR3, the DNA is TGTGCCAGCTATGGAGACAGGGAGGAAACTGAAGCTTTCTTT.